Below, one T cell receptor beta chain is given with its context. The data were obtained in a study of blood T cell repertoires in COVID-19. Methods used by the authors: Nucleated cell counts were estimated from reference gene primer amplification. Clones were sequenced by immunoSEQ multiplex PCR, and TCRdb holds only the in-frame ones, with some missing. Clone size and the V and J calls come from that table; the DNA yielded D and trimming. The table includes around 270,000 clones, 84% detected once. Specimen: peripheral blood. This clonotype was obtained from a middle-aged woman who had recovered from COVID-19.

The CDR3 DNA reads TGTGCCAGCAGTTCCCCCCCAAATGAAAAACTGTTTTTT. Protein sequence: CASSSPPNEKLFF. The rearrangement joins TRBV27 to TRBJ1-4; D is unresolved. V lost 4 bases and J 5 bases, leaving 8 bases between the germline ends. Germline V gene sequence: CDR1 MNHEY, CDR2 SMNVEV (reference sequence). The CDR3 runs to 13 residues.